Presented here are 2 T cell receptor beta chains from one specimen sequenced in a study of cytomegalovirus exposure and HLA in healthy donors. Method: immunoSEQ multiplex PCR; TCRdb's copy keeps in-frame clones and lacks some. The data contain about 56,000 clones, more than 90% of them seen just once; the ten biggest clones take up 0.9% to 1.4%. The source material was PBMCs. These receptors all come from a man aged 18-30 years in good health and CMV-seronegative.

The CDR3 nucleotides are TGTGCCAGCAGAACGACAGGGGGCGCGGATACGCAGTATTTT. It is translated as CASRTTGGADTQYF. The V and J genes are TRBV28 and TRBJ2-3; 10 bases are shared with TRBD1. Unmatched junction bases numbered 6, after V lost 6 bases and J lost 6 bases. Per germline, CDR1 MDHEN and CDR2 SYDVKM. The CDR3 has 14 residues.

The J gene is TRBJ2-5, the V gene TRBV5-1; weak D call: TRBD1 (5 bases). Trimming cost V 0 bases and J 2 bases, with 11 bases left between them. From germline, CDR1 is SGHRS and CDR2 YFSETQ. The CDR3 loop spans 15 amino acids. CDR3 sequence (DNA): TGCGCCAGCAGCTTGGTGTTGACAGCTCAAGAGACCCAGTACTTC. It yields the protein CASSLVLTAQETQYF.